This TCR beta chain was captured by sequencing in a study of PD-L1 blockade in urothelial cancer (TCRdb year 2017). Looking at the study overall: Therapy was started in 2014 for all patients, and atezolizumab 1,200 mg was administered intravenously every 3 weeks. An ECOG performance status of 0 or 1 was recorded for the patients, and 0 to 3 prior chemotherapy regimens had been received by the patients. Blood samples were analyzed at 3 weeks after treatment start (second dose) and at 6 weeks after treatment start. TCR sequencing covered pretreatment tumor samples and matched, serially collected peripheral blood taken before and after atezolizumab treatment. About 90% of the roughly 29 patients were identified as males with urothelial cancer of bladder origin, and a prior smoking history was reported by 18 of 29 patients. A median of around 150,000 T cells and 80,000 to 100,000 unique TCRs was obtained from blood samples, and a median clonality of about 0.08 was observed. In the same patients, pretreatment tumors underwent whole exome sequencing and RNA sequencing in addition to TCR sequencing. Durable clinical benefit was achieved by nine patients and was not achieved by 20 patients. Pretreatment blood TCR-seq was available for nearly 30 patients, at least one posttreatment blood collection was obtained for around 24 patients, and tumor TCR-seq was available for around 24 patients. Somatic, immune and clinical correlates of response to PD-L1 blockade with atezolizumab in urothelial cancer were the focus of an exploratory multi-omic analysis. Durable clinical benefit was defined as a progression-free survival longer than 6 months, and TCR features were additionally tested against progression-free survival and overall survival. The full study reports these points: Patients with durable benefit showed greater expansion of tumor-associated TCR clones in peripheral blood 3 weeks after starting treatment (n of about 20, p = 0.022). Because of the small sample size (n ≈ 30) and the many exploratory analyses performed, the results are intended to be regarded as hypothesis-generating. A pretreatment peripheral blood TCR clonality below the median was linked to improved progression-free and overall survival.

Note on this clone: What antigen it recognizes has not been identified. No much larger clone is present one base from it, and per-base qualities are unavailable.

CDR1 and CDR2 (MDHEN, SYDVKM) derive from the germline V gene. V loses 0 bases of germline sequence and J loses 3 bases, and the interval between the two ends is 9 bases. The CDR3 has 15 amino acids, counting the end cysteine and phenylalanine. This entry keeps only the CDR3 DNA: 45 bases, framed from base 1. The cohort comprised 30 or so patients with locally advanced or metastatic urothelial carcinoma treated at Memorial Sloan Kettering on a trial protocol. Peripheral blood mononuclear cells were collected pretreatment and during treatment, with between 1 and 8 total time points per patient. The Qiagen DNeasy Blood extraction kit was used to purify genomic DNA from total PBMCs and tumor samples. Collected pretreatment and during treatment, PBMCs were isolated and stored as previously described. Synthetic TCR analog templates were spiked into each PCR to estimate absolute template abundance from read counts. TCRbeta CDR3 regions were amplified from genomic DNA with bias-controlled V and J gene primers using the immunoSEQ assay. Sequencing of rearranged TCRbeta segments was performed at approximately 20X coverage. Per the original workflow: Sequencing errors were corrected by clustering, and CDR3s were annotated against IMGT so that V, D and J genes could be assigned. Downstream analyses used only productive TCRbeta rearrangements and left out out-of-frame or stop-codon sequences. Clonality was computed as one minus Shannon entropy normalized by the log of the number of unique productive sequences. Clones differing between time points or between blood and tumor were identified by Fisher's exact test with Benjamini-Hochberg correction at adjusted p below 0.01. In its TCRdb copy, this immuneACCESS table keeps in-frame sequences only and misses some clones. Where compared with another copy, unresolved V genes explain less than half of these, and the others have no known cause. V and J calls and clone size come straight from that table; D and trimming were deduced from the DNA. Counted in this sample were about 52,000 clones; 70% to 80% of them appeared once. The top ten hold more than 3.5% of the sample.

Rearrangement joined TRBV28 to TRBJ2-1; TRBD1 is a possible D gene, resting on 6 matching bases. The sample was PBMCs, taken around atezolizumab (anti-PD-L1) treatment. This TCR came from a man between 65 and 80 years old with urothelial cancer. The DNA is TGTGCCAGCAGTTTATGGACAGGAATCTACAATGAGCAGTTCTTC. Translated, this gives CASSLWTGIYNEQFF.